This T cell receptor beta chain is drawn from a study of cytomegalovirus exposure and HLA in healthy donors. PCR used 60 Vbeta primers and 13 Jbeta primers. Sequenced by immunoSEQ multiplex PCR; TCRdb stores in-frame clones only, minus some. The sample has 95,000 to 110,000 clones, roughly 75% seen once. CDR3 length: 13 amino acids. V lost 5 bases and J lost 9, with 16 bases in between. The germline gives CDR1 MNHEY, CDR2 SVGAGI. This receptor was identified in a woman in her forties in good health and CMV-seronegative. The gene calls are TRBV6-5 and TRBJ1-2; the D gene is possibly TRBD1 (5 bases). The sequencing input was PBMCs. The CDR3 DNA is TGTGCCAGCAGTATTCCGACAGTAGGCAGCTACACCTTC. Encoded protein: CASSIPTVGSYTF.